These 13 T cell receptor beta chains came from one sample sequenced in a study of cytomegalovirus exposure and HLA in healthy donors. Some clones are missing from TCRdb's copy, which holds only in-frame ones; the method was immunoSEQ multiplex PCR. The profile shows about 110,000 clones, roughly 90% of them singletons. The source material was PBMCs. Every receptor here comes from a woman between 18 and 29 years old in good health and CMV-seropositive.

The chain recombines TRBV7-9 with TRBJ1-1; 8 positions agree with TRBD1. Unmatched junction bases numbered 9, after V lost 5 bases and J lost 10 bases. CDR1 is SEHNR, CDR2 FQNEAQ, per germline (reference sequence). This CDR3 contains 13 residues. The CDR3 spells CASSPRQGSLAFF. The CDR3 DNA reads TGTGCCAGCAGCCCTAGACAGGGGAGTTTAGCTTTCTTT.

V gene TRBV29-1 combines with J gene TRBJ1-1; possibly TRBD1 for D (5 bases). This CDR3 comprises 15 residues. V shed 7 bases and J shed 1 base, with 19 bases lying between them. CDR1 and CDR2 from the germline V gene are SQVTM and ANQGSEA. CDR3 in amino acids: CSARDHRERNTEAFF. The CDR3 nucleotides are TGCAGCGCCAGGGACCACCGGGAGAGGAACACTGAAGCTTTCTTT.

This clone came up a few times. This chain joins TRBV28 and TRBJ2-7, with 9 bases identical to TRBD1. Germline CDR1 reads MDHEN; CDR2 reads SYDVKM. V shed 9 bases, J shed 5 bases, and the junction held 8 bases outside the gene matches. The CDR3 loop spans 13 amino acids. CDR3 nucleotides: TGTGCCAGTAAAAACAGGGGGCTGGACGAGCAGTACGTC. It is translated as CASKNRGLDEQYV.

The chain employs TRBV25-1 and TRBJ1-4; D gene unclear. The CDR3 sequence is 17 residues long. V lost 3 bases, J lost 0 bases, and 14 bases lay in between. Per germline, CDR1 MGHDK and CDR2 SYGVNS. CDR3 sequence: CASSDGGGAATNEKLFF. The CDR3 region has the DNA TGTGCCAGCAGTGATGGAGGCGGTGCTGCAACTAATGAAAAACTGTTTTTT. The full variable domain, its missing parts supplied by reference TRBV25-1 and TRBJ1-4, is EADIYQTPRYLVIGTGKKITLECSQTMGHDKMYWYQQDPGMELHLIHYSYGVNSTEKGDLSSESTVSRIRTEHFPLTLESARPSHTSQYLCASSDGGGAATNEKLFFGSGTQLSVL.

The chain joins TRBV29-1 to TRBJ2-5; D is possibly TRBD1 (6 bases). V lost 7 bases to trimming and J lost 5 bases, with 17 bases between them. The CDR3 has 13 amino acids. Germline CDR1 SQVTM, CDR2 ANQGSEA. For the CDR3, the DNA is TGCAGCGAACAGGGCCCGCCTAGGGAGACCCAGTACTTC. Translated: CSEQGPPRETQYF.

The V and J genes are TRBV9 and TRBJ1-5; unclear D gene. The V gene's germline CDR1 is SGDLS and CDR2 YYNGEE. This CDR3 comprises 14 residues. V lost 2 bases and J 3 bases, leaving 9 bases between the germline ends. The CDR3 DNA reads TGTGCCAGCAGCGTTGGAGGGAACAATCAGCCCCAGCATTTT. As protein: CASSVGGNNQPQHF.

This chain uses TRBV27 with TRBJ2-2, with D possibly matching TRBD1 (5 bases). Trimming took off 7 bases at V and 5 bases at J, with 23 bases between the two ends. The CDR3 is 17 amino acids. Germline-derived CDR1 and CDR2 are MNHEY and SMNVEV (reference sequence). The CDR3 region has the DNA TGTGCCAGCACCCCGTCGGATCGCAGACAGAAAACCGGGGAGCTGTTTTTT. Translation: CASTPSDRRQKTGELFF.

The chain is built from TRBV28 and TRBJ2-1; D not certain. V shed 2 bases and J shed 4 bases, with 6 bases lying between them. The CDR3 has 13 residues. Germline V CDR1 and CDR2: MDHEN, SYDVKM. The CDR3 DNA sequence: TGTGCCAGCAGTTTAGGGCAGTACAATGAGCAGTTCTTC. It codes for CASSLGQYNEQFF.

CDR3 DNA: TGTGCCAGCGGGGAAAGACAGGGCTCGGATACGCAGTATTTT. It encodes CASGERQGSDTQYF. The chain links TRBV28 to TRBJ2-3; 7 positions agree with TRBD1. The germline V gene encodes CDR1 MDHEN and CDR2 SYDVKM. The CDR3 sequence is 14 residues long. V dropped 8 bases and J dropped 6; count of bases not matched to a gene: 11.

This chain connects TRBV10-3 to TRBJ2-6; maybe TRBD1 (7 bases). Trimming removed 5 bases from V and 0 bases from J, with 11 bases in between. The CDR3 sequence is 16 residues long. The germline gives CDR1 ENHRY, CDR2 SYGVKD. The CDR3 nucleotides are TGTGCCATCAGTCGCGGGACAGACTCTGGGGCCAACGTCCTGACTTTC. Its translation: CAISRGTDSGANVLTF.

The chain is built from TRBV6-5 and TRBJ1-6; D gene ambiguous. Trimming left V 6 bases short and J 10 bases short, with 13 bases between. In germline, CDR1 is MNHEY, CDR2 SVGAGI. The CDR3 totals 13 residues. The CDR3 DNA sequence: TGTGCCAGCAGCCCGCTAGACGGCTCACCCCTCCACTTT. It yields the protein CASSPLDGSPLHF.

This chain links TRBV15 with TRBJ2-7; 8 bases are shared with TRBD1. Germline CDR1 and CDR2: LNHNV and YYDKDF (reference sequence). CDR3 size: 14 residues. The V and J ends lost 8 bases and 0 bases, in that order; junction bases with no gene match: 6. The CDR3 bases are TGTGCCACCTCCAGGACAGGGTCCTCCTACGAGCAGTACTTC. Its translation: CATSRTGSSYEQYF.

The gene calls are TRBV19 and TRBJ1-1, with D tentatively TRBD1 (5 bases). The CDR3 consists of 14 residues. Trimming took off 10 bases at V and 2 bases at J, with 17 bases between the two ends. The germline CDR1 and CDR2 sequences are LNHDA and SQIVND (reference sequence). CDR3 residues: CATLPGGGNTEAFF. The CDR3 nucleotides are TGTGCCACCCTCCCTGGGGGGGGTAACACTGAAGCTTTCTTT.